The 21 T cell receptor beta chains below all came from one sample that was sequenced in a study of shared clonotypes between healthy human individuals. Generated by immunoSEQ multiplex PCR, the TCRdb table keeps only in-frame clones and is missing some. Of millions of clones listed, over 85% are singletons. The sequencing sample was made of naive CD4+ T cells sorted from blood. Subset indicated: CD45RA+ positively selected. These receptors were obtained from a young man in good health.

The rearrangement joins TRBV13 to TRBJ2-1; D not resolved. Germline CDR1 reads PRHDT; CDR2 reads FYEKMQ (reference sequence). V was cut by 7 bases and J by 0 bases, with 25 bases left in between. The CDR3 runs 19 residues. The CDR3 nucleotides read TGTGCCAGCACCCTAAGACGGCAGGCTATCCCTAGCTCCTACAATGAGCAGTTCTTC. Protein product: CASTLRRQAIPSSYNEQFF.

The rearrangement joins TRBV6-1 to TRBJ2-1; 11 bases map to TRBD2. The germline gives CDR1 MNHNS, CDR2 SASEGT. V was clipped by 6 bases and J by 5 bases; unmatched bases: 6. The CDR3 loop spans 15 amino acids. The CDR3 spells CASRVAGGADNEQFF. CDR3 DNA: TGTGCCAGCAGGGTAGCGGGGGGGGCCGACAATGAGCAGTTCTTC.

The V call is TRBV10-2, the J call TRBJ2-7; D perhaps matches TRBD1 (5 bases). V was shortened by 7 bases and J by 0 bases, with 13 bases between the two germline ends. This CDR3 region has 14 residues. The germline V gene encodes CDR1 WSHSY and CDR2 SAAADI. Here the CDR3 reads CASTNRLNSYEQYF. CDR3 sequence (DNA): TGCGCCAGCACAAACAGGCTCAACTCCTACGAGCAGTACTTC.

The J gene is TRBJ2-7, the V gene TRBV11-2; D is unclear. The germline V gene has CDR1 SGHAT and CDR2 FQNNGV. The CDR3 contains 15 residues. The V gene lost 3 bases and the J gene lost 0 bases, with 12 bases spanning the gap. CDR3 protein: CASSFNLGTSYEQYF. DNA for the CDR3: TGTGCCAGCAGCTTTAATCTGGGTACCTCCTACGAGCAGTACTTC.

The chain carries TRBV6-5 and TRBJ2-5; D is possibly TRBD1 (6 bases). Trimming pared 0 bases from V and 2 bases from J, leaving 13 bases between. The CDR3 runs 16 residues. Germline CDR1 MNHEY, CDR2 SVGAGI. The CDR3 bases are TGTGCCAGCAGTTACTCACCAGGGGTAGTACAAGAGACCCAGTACTTC. It is translated as CASSYSPGVVQETQYF.

This chain connects TRBV28 to TRBJ2-3; D gene unclear. Per germline, CDR1 MDHEN and CDR2 SYDVKM. Trimming took 2 bases from V and 2 from J, leaving 2 bases between them. The CDR3 runs 12 residues. CDR3 residues: CASSLITDTQYF. For the CDR3, the DNA is TGTGCCAGCAGTTTAATCACAGATACGCAGTATTTT.

The genes are TRBV29-1 and TRBJ2-1, with 11 positions matching TRBD2. This CDR3 has 14 amino acids. V was pared by 4 bases and J by 9 bases, with 8 bases of the junction left unmatched. Germline CDR1 and CDR2: SQVTM and ANQGSEA. The CDR3 loop reads CSVALAGGGFEQFF. The CDR3 region has the DNA TGCAGCGTTGCTCTAGCGGGGGGAGGCTTTGAGCAGTTCTTC.

CDR3 sequence: CAWSNGAGNTIYF. DNA of the CDR3: TGTGCCTGGAGTAATGGTGCTGGAAACACCATATATTTT. V and J are TRBV30 and TRBJ1-3; the D is unclear. The CDR3 is 13 residues long. V was cut by 2 bases and J by 2 bases, with 7 bases left in between. Germline V gene data show CDR1 as GTSNPN and CDR2 as SVGIG (reference sequence).

In the case of this clone: Different DNA sequences within this sample yield the same CDR3. J is TRBJ2-7 and V is TRBV7-9; no firm D call. V lost 5 bases, J lost 3 bases, and 8 bases lay in between. Germline loops: CDR1 SEHNR, CDR2 FQNEAQ (reference sequence). The CDR3 is 12 amino acids. The CDR3 loop is CASSTGLYEQYF. The CDR3 DNA follows: TGTGCCAGCAGCACGGGTCTCTACGAGCAGTACTTC.

V and J are TRBV19 and TRBJ1-2; possibly TRBD1 for D (5 bases). V was trimmed by 6 bases and J by 1 base, leaving 6 bases between them. Germline CDR1 is LNHDA and CDR2 is SQIVND (reference sequence). CDR3 length equals 12 residues. This chain's CDR3 is CASRTVNYGYTF. CDR3 sequence (DNA): TGTGCCAGTAGGACAGTTAACTATGGCTACACCTTC.

J is TRBJ2-3 and V is TRBV5-1; TRBD1 matches at 7 bases. The CDR3 is 15 residues long. Germline CDR1 is SGHRS and CDR2 is YFSETQ. The trim removed 6 bases at V and 0 bases at J, leaving 7 bases unmatched. The CDR3 sequence is CASTLSGGSTDTQYF. In DNA form, the CDR3 reads TGCGCCAGCACCCTTTCAGGGGGAAGCACAGATACGCAGTATTTT.

V and J are TRBV5-6 and TRBJ1-4; the D gene is possibly TRBD1 (6 bases). The CDR3 has 14 residues. V lost 0 bases, J lost 8 bases, and 11 bases lay in between. In germline, CDR1 is SGHDT, CDR2 YYEEEE. Here the CDR3 reads CASSLASQGEKLFF. The CDR3 nucleotides are TGTGCCAGCAGCTTGGCCTCCCAGGGGGAAAAACTGTTTTTT.

The CDR3 bases are TGTGCCAGCAGCTTTAGGCTAGCGGGGGGCTCCTACAATGAGCAGTTCTTC. Amino acid sequence: CASSFRLAGGSYNEQFF. The rearrangement joins TRBV11-2 to TRBJ2-1, with TRBD2 matching over 11 bases. V trimming: 3 bases; J trimming: 0 bases; junction bases outside the gene matches: 4. CDR1 and CDR2 from the germline V gene are SGHAT and FQNNGV. This CDR3 is built from 17 residues.

The chain couples TRBV6-6 to TRBJ2-5, with D possibly being TRBD1 or TRBD2 (6 bases each). The germline V gene encodes CDR1 MNHNY and CDR2 SVGAGI (reference sequence). V was pared by 5 bases and J by 4 bases, with 17 bases between. This CDR3 contains 15 residues. The CDR3 coding sequence is TGTGCCAGCAGTGCCCCCAGAGGGGGGAGAGAGACCCAGTACTTC. This encodes CASSAPRGGRETQYF.

The chain employs TRBV5-1 and TRBJ2-5; 11 bases map to TRBD2. The germline CDR1 and CDR2 sequences are SGHRS and YFSETQ. V lost 3 bases and J lost 2; bases outside the gene matches: 6. The CDR3 spans 16 residues. The CDR3: CASSSMTSGEQETQYF. DNA of the CDR3: TGCGCCAGCAGCTCCATGACTAGCGGGGAGCAAGAGACCCAGTACTTC. Full variable domain (outside the CDR3, taken from reference TRBV5-1 and TRBJ2-5): KAGVTQTPRYLIKTRGQQVTLSCSPISGHRSVSWYQQTPGQGLQFLFEYFSETQRNKGNFPGRFSGRQFSNSRSEMNVSTLELGDSALYLCASSSMTSGEQETQYFGPGTRLLVL.

The gene calls are TRBV28 and TRBJ2-7, with a possible D match to TRBD2 (6 bases). V lost 5 bases to trimming and J lost 7 bases, with 18 bases between them. Germline lookup yields CDR1 MDHEN and CDR2 SYDVKM. This CDR3 has 14 amino acids. The CDR3 reads CASSQSGGAGEQYF. CDR3 coding DNA: TGTGCCAGCAGTCAGTCCGGGGGAGCAGGAGAGCAGTACTTC. The whole variable domain, remainder taken from reference TRBV28 and TRBJ2-7, is DVKVTQSSRYLVKRTGEKVFLECVQDMDHENMFWYRQDPGLGLRLIYFSYDVKMKEKGDIPEGYSVSREKKERFSLILESASTNQTSMYLCASSQSGGAGEQYFGPGTRLTVT.

This rearrangement joins TRBV7-2 to TRBJ2-7, with a tentative D call TRBD1 (6 bases). Per the germline V gene, CDR1 is SGHTA and CDR2 is FQGNSA. There are 14 residues in the CDR3. The germline V and J ends were trimmed by 8 bases and 3 bases, with 17 bases remaining between them. CDR3 amino acids: CASGNPGVYYEQYF. The DNA of the CDR3 is TGTGCCAGCGGAAACCCAGGGGTCTACTACGAGCAGTACTTC. The complete variable domain, with remaining parts taken from reference TRBV7-2 and TRBJ2-7, reads GAGVSQSPSNKVTEKGKDVELRCDPISGHTALYWYRQSLGQGLEFLIYFQGNSAPDKSGLPSDRFSAERTGGSVSTLTIQRTQQEDSAVYLCASGNPGVYYEQYFGPGTRLTVT.

V is TRBV18 and J is TRBJ2-6, with 7 bases identical to TRBD1. The CDR3 sequence is 17 residues long. Germline assignment: CDR1 KGHSH and CDR2 LQKENI. V lost 6 bases, J lost 0 bases, and 8 bases stayed unmatched. The CDR3 DNA follows: TGTGCCAGCTCCCCCCCGGGACAGCCCTCTGGGGCCAACGTCCTGACTTTC. Translating gives CASSPPGQPSGANVLTF.

The CDR3 is CASSEGRGTGYTF. CDR3 sequence (DNA): TGTGCCAGCAGTGAGGGCAGGGGGACTGGCTACACCTTC. The J gene is TRBJ1-2, the V gene TRBV2; 7 bases line up with TRBD1. The germline V gene has CDR1 SNHLY and CDR2 FYNNEI. The CDR3 is 13 amino acids. The J segment lost 7 bases and the V segment lost 3 bases, leaving 5 bases of the junction unmatched.

This chain uses TRBV5-1 with TRBJ2-1, with TRBD2 matching over 8 bases. V lost 7 bases to trimming and J lost 9 bases; unmatched junction nucleotides: 12. The CDR3 contains 14 residues. CDR1 and CDR2 from the germline V gene are SGHRS and YFSETQ. The CDR3 nucleotides read TGCGCCAGCGCCATAAGCGGGAGCACCGGTGAGCAGTTCTTC. This sequence encodes CASAISGSTGEQFF.

This chain uses TRBV2 with TRBJ2-3; 7 bases map to TRBD1. The germline V gene encodes CDR1 SNHLY and CDR2 FYNNEI. The trim removed 6 bases at V and 7 bases at J, leaving 4 bases unmatched. The CDR3 loop spans 12 amino acids. This CDR3 reads CASSPQGHTQYF. CDR3 nucleotides: TGTGCCAGCAGCCCACAGGGGCATACGCAGTATTTT.